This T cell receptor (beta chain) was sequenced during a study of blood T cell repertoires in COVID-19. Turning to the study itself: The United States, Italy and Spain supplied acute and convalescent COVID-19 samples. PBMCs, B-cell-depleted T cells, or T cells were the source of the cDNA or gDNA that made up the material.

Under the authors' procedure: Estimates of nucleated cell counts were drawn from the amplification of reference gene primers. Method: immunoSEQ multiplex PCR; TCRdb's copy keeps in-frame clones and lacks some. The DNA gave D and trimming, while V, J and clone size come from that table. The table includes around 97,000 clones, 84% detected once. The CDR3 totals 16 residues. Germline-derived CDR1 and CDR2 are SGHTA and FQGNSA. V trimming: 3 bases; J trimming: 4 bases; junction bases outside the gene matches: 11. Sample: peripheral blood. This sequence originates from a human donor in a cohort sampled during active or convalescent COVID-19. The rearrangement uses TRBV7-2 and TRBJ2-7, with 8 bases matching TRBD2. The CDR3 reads CASSLGPGLAGYEQYF. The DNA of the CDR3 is TGTGCCAGCAGCTTGGGACCCGGACTAGCCGGTTACGAGCAGTACTTC. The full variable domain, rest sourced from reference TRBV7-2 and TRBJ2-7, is GAGVSQSPSNKVTEKGKDVELRCDPISGHTALYWYRQSLGQGLEFLIYFQGNSAPDKSGLPSDRFSAERTGGSVSTLTIQRTQQEDSAVYLCASSLGPGLAGYEQYFGPGTRLTVT.